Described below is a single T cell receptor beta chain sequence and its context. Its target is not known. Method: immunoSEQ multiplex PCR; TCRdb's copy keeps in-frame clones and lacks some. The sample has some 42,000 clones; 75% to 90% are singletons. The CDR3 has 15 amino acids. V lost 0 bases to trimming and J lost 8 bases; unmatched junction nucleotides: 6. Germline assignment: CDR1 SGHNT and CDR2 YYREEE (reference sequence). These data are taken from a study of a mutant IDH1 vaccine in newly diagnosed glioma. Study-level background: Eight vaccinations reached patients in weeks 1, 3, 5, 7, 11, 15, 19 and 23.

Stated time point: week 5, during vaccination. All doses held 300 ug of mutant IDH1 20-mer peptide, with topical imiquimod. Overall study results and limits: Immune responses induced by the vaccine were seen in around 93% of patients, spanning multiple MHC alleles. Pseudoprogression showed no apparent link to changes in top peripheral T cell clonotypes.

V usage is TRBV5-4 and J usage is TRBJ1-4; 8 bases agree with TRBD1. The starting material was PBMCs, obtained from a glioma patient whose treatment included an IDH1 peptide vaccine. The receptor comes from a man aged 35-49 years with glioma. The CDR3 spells CASSLAEAGGEKLFF. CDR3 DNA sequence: TGTGCCAGCAGCTTGGCCGAGGCAGGGGGCGAAAAACTGTTTTTT. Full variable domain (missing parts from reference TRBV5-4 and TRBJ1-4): ETGVTQSPTHLIKTRGQQVTLRCSSQSGHNTVSWYQQALGQGPQFIFQYYREEENGRGNFPPRFSGLQFPNYSSELNVNALELDDSALYLCASSLAEAGGEKLFFGSGTQLSVL.